Listed below are T cell receptor beta chains from one sample, sequenced in a study of shared clonotypes between healthy human individuals. Sequencing was performed with immunoSEQ multiplex PCR; in TCRdb, only in-frame clones are kept and a portion is missing. The sample contains roughly 1.5 million clones, 95% to 99% of which appear only once. Sequenced input: naive CD4+ T cells sorted from blood. Receptor source: a man aged 25 to 45 in good health. Both conserved end residues are part of each CDR3. A D gene is named only where the DNA matches it firmly. Size values are once, few and many counts, or a class for expanded clones, and some rows have none.

D: -
length: 14
size: -
V: TRBV23-1
J: TRBJ2-6
DNA: TGCGCCATTGGGGCCAGGGCGGGGGCCAACGTCCTGACTTTC
CDR3: CAIGARAGANVLTF

D: -
length: 15
size: -
V: TRBV9
J: TRBJ2-7
DNA: TGTGCCAGCAGCGTAGTGGCAGGTTCAATCTACGAGCAGTACTTC
CDR3: CASSVVAGSIYEQYF

D: -
length: 15
size: -
V: TRBV11-2
J: TRBJ1-3
DNA: TGTGCCAGCAGCTTATGGGGTAACTCTGGAAACACCATATATTTT
CDR3: CASSLWGNSGNTIYF

D: -
length: 12
size: -
V: TRBV7-2
J: TRBJ1-1
DNA: TGTGCCAGCAGCTTCCGAGGGATTGAAGCTTTCTTT
CDR3: CASSFRGIEAFF

D: -
length: 15
size: -
V: TRBV6-1
J: TRBJ2-3
DNA: TGTGCCAGCAGTGAAGCAGGCCTTACCACAGATACGCAGTATTTT
CDR3: CASSEAGLTTDTQYF

D: -
length: 15
size: -
V: TRBV7-8
J: TRBJ2-7
DNA: TGTGCCAGCAGCTTAGCCCAGATGGGTACGGGAGAGCAGTACTTC
CDR3: CASSLAQMGTGEQYF

D: -
length: 14
size: -
V: TRBV5-4
J: TRBJ2-1
DNA: TGTGCCAGCAGCTTGCAGGGTCAGGATTTTGGGCAGTTCTTC
CDR3: CASSLQGQDFGQFF

D: TRBD1
length: 15
size: -
V: TRBV6-5
J: TRBJ1-4
DNA: TGTGCCAGCAGAACCAGGGGGGCAACTAATGAAAAACTGTTTTTT
CDR3: CASRTRGATNEKLFF

D: -
length: 14
size: -
V: TRBV7-2
J: TRBJ2-1
DNA: TGTGCCAGCAGCCCGGGTTTGGATTGGGATGAGCAGTTCTTC
CDR3: CASSPGLDWDEQFF

D: TRBD1
length: 15
size: -
V: TRBV2
J: TRBJ1-1
DNA: TGTGCCAGCAGTTCGCGACAGGGGATGAACACTGAAGCTTTCTTT
CDR3: CASSSRQGMNTEAFF

D: TRBD2
length: 15
size: -
V: TRBV7-9
J: TRBJ2-3
DNA: TGTGCCAGCAGGGACAAGGGTCTTGCCGGGACTAGGGGGTATTTT
CDR3: CASRDKGLAGTRGYF

D: -
length: 14
size: -
V: TRBV19
J: TRBJ2-7
DNA: TGTGCCAGTAGTCGGGGCGACCGTACCTACGAGCAGTACTTC
CDR3: CASSRGDRTYEQYF

D: -
length: 20
size: -
V: TRBV23-1
J: TRBJ1-1
DNA: TGCGCCAGCAGTCAATGGGAACCGGTGGACCTTCCGCAGATGAACACTGAAGCTTTCTTT
CDR3: CASSQWEPVDLPQMNTEAFF

D: TRBD1
length: 14
size: -
V: TRBV6-4
J: TRBJ2-3
DNA: TGTGCCAGCAGTAGGACAGGGCCGGCAGATACGCAGTATTTT
CDR3: CASSRTGPADTQYF

D: -
length: 16
size: -
V: TRBV25-1
J: TRBJ1-5
DNA: TGTGCCAGCAGTGAAGGTAGAGTGGGGAGCAATCAGCCCCAGCATTTT
CDR3: CASSEGRVGSNQPQHF

D: -
length: 14
size: -
V: TRBV21-1
J: TRBJ1-4
DNA: TGTGCCAGCACCCACCCGGACAGGTCTGAAAAACTGTTTTTT
CDR3: CASTHPDRSEKLFF

D: -
length: 12
size: -
V: TRBV2
J: TRBJ2-5
DNA: TGTGCCAGCAGTGACAGGGAAGAGACCCAGTACTTC
CDR3: CASSDREETQYF

D: -
length: 15
size: -
V: TRBV27
J: TRBJ1-5
DNA: TGTGCCAGCAGTTTAAGGGCAGGGGCGGGTCAGCCCCAGCATTTT
CDR3: CASSLRAGAGQPQHF

D: -
length: 13
size: -
V: TRBV6-1
J: TRBJ2-7
DNA: TGTGCCAGCAGTGTGACACAGGGCTACGAGCAGTACTTC
CDR3: CASSVTQGYEQYF

D: -
length: 14
size: -
V: TRBV10-3
J: TRBJ1-5
DNA: TGTGCCATCAGCGATAGGGGAATAGCAGGGCCCCAGCATTTT
CDR3: CAISDRGIAGPQHF

D: TRBD2
length: 16
size: -
V: TRBV5-4
J: TRBJ2-5
DNA: TGTGCCAGCAGCTGGGGGGGGAAAGGAAGTCAAGGGACCCAGTACTTC
CDR3: CASSWGGKGSQGTQYF

D: TRBD2
length: 20
size: -
V: TRBV5-3
J: TRBJ2-7
DNA: TGTGCCAGAAGCCAATATCGGCCCAGCGGGAGGGCCGTATCCCCAGGGGAGCAGTACTTC
CDR3: CARSQYRPSGRAVSPGEQYF

D: TRBD1
length: 15
size: -
V: TRBV6-5
J: TRBJ1-2
DNA: TGTGCCAGCAGTTACTCGACAGGGACTAACTATGGCTACACCTTC
CDR3: CASSYSTGTNYGYTF

D: -
length: 15
size: once
V: TRBV6-9
J: TRBJ1-5
DNA: TGTGCCAGCAGTTACTCGACGGAGCACAATCAGCCCCAGCATTTT
CDR3: CASSYSTEHNQPQHF

D: -
length: 13
size: -
V: TRBV5-5
J: TRBJ2-7
DNA: TGTGCCAGCACCAGGGGTCCTTTCTACGAGCAGTACTTC
CDR3: CASTRGPFYEQYF

D: -
length: 13
size: -
V: TRBV28
J: TRBJ2-3
DNA: TGTGCCAGCAGTCGAGCCAGCACAGATACGCAGTATTTT
CDR3: CASSRASTDTQYF

D: -
length: 11
size: -
V: TRBV29-1
J: TRBJ2-7
DNA: TGCAGCGCGCCCCAGGGTGGTCTCCAGTACTTC
CDR3: CSAPQGGLQYF

D: TRBD2
length: 16
size: -
V: TRBV10-2
J: TRBJ2-5
DNA: TGCGCCAGCAGCAGGTCGCTTAGCGGGGGGACGGAGACCCAGTACTTC
CDR3: CASSRSLSGGTETQYF

D: TRBD2
length: 14
size: once
V: TRBV2
J: TRBJ2-1
DNA: TGTGCCAGCCACATGACTAGCGGCTACAATGAGCAGTTCTTC
CDR3: CASHMTSGYNEQFF

D: -
length: 16
size: -
V: TRBV5-1
J: TRBJ1-5
DNA: TGCGCCAGCAGCTTGGGTATCGGCGGGGGTTACCAGCCCCAGCATTTT
CDR3: CASSLGIGGGYQPQHF

D: -
length: 12
size: -
V: TRBV9
J: TRBJ2-7
DNA: TGTGCCAGCAGCGTAAGCGGTCACGAGCAGTACTTC
CDR3: CASSVSGHEQYF

D: -
length: 14
size: -
V: TRBV5-1
J: TRBJ1-1
DNA: TGCGCCAGCAGCTTGGAGGTAACGTCAGATGAAGCTTTCTTT
CDR3: CASSLEVTSDEAFF

D: TRBD2
length: 12
size: -
V: TRBV10-2
J: TRBJ2-7
DNA: TGCGCCAGCAGGGGACTAGCGTTAGAGCAGTACTTC
CDR3: CASRGLALEQYF

D: -
length: 14
size: -
V: TRBV6-5
J: TRBJ2-5
DNA: TGTGCCAGCAGTTACTCGTTCAGGCCCGAGACCCAGTACTTC
CDR3: CASSYSFRPETQYF

D: -
length: 13
size: -
V: TRBV11-2
J: TRBJ1-1
DNA: TGTGCCAGCAGCTCGGATGGGGGCACTGAAGCTTTCTTT
CDR3: CASSSDGGTEAFF

D: -
length: 16
size: -
V: TRBV2
J: TRBJ2-2
DNA: TGTGCCAGCAGTGACCCGGGGGGCTCGAACACCGGGGAGCTGTTTTTT
CDR3: CASSDPGGSNTGELFF

D: -
length: 14
size: -
V: TRBV25-1
J: TRBJ1-1
DNA: TGTGCCAGCAGCCCCGTGACAGGTATTTTGAATACTTTCTTT
CDR3: CASSPVTGILNTFF

D: -
length: 14
size: -
V: TRBV27
J: TRBJ2-5
DNA: TGTGCCAGCAGTTTATGGTCTACCCTCGAGACCCAGTACTTC
CDR3: CASSLWSTLETQYF

D: TRBD1
length: 14
size: -
V: TRBV7-6
J: TRBJ2-7
DNA: TGTGCCAGCAGCCCAGGGACAGCAAACTACGAGCAGTACTTC
CDR3: CASSPGTANYEQYF

D: -
length: 13
size: -
V: TRBV6-5
J: TRBJ1-2
DNA: TGTGCCAGCGCCGCCCCCGGAACCTATGGCTACACCTTC
CDR3: CASAAPGTYGYTF

D: -
length: 15
size: -
V: TRBV5-5
J: TRBJ1-5
DNA: TGTGCCAGCAGCTTGGACAGGGAAAGATATCAGCCCCAGCATTTT
CDR3: CASSLDRERYQPQHF

D: TRBD1
length: 16
size: -
V: TRBV28
J: TRBJ2-7
DNA: TGTGCCAGCAGTGTATACGGGACAGTTAGCTCCTACGAGCAGTACTTC
CDR3: CASSVYGTVSSYEQYF

D: TRBD2
length: 15
size: once
V: TRBV19
J: TRBJ2-7
DNA: TGTGCCAGTAGCCTAGCGGGAGGCTTCTCCTACGAGCAGTACTTC
CDR3: CASSLAGGFSYEQYF

D: TRBD2
length: 18
size: -
V: TRBV19
J: TRBJ2-1
DNA: TGTGCCAGTAGCTACATGCCTCTAGCGGGAGGGCGTTACAATGAGCAGTTCTTC
CDR3: CASSYMPLAGGRYNEQFF

D: -
length: 15
size: -
V: TRBV7-2
J: TRBJ2-2
DNA: TGTGCCAGCAGCTTATCGAGGCACAACACCGGGGAGCTGTTTTTT
CDR3: CASSLSRHNTGELFF

D: TRBD1
length: 18
size: -
V: TRBV18
J: TRBJ2-6
DNA: TGTGCCAGCTCACCAGGACAGGGTCCCTTCTCTGGGGCCAACGTCCTGACTTTC
CDR3: CASSPGQGPFSGANVLTF

D: -
length: 12
size: -
V: TRBV29-1
J: TRBJ2-3
DNA: TGCAGCGTTGCCCCCCCCGCAGATACGCAGTATTTT
CDR3: CSVAPPADTQYF

D: -
length: 15
size: -
V: TRBV15
J: TRBJ1-1
DNA: TGTGCCACCAGCAGATCGGGGGCCGGGAACACTGAAGCTTTCTTT
CDR3: CATSRSGAGNTEAFF

D: -
length: 14
size: -
V: TRBV19
J: TRBJ1-5
DNA: TGTGCCAGTAGTATGGCAGTGCTGAATCAGCCCCAGCATTTT
CDR3: CASSMAVLNQPQHF